These T cell receptor beta chains were read from a single sample in a study of shared clonotypes between healthy human individuals. Assay: immunoSEQ multiplex PCR; the TCRdb copy retains only in-frame clones and omits some. The sample yields some 380,000 clones, approximately 96% seen once. Material: memory CD8+ T cells sorted from blood. The receptors were gathered from a young man in good health. Each CDR3 is given with its conserved first and last residue. Fields, in order: CDR3 protein, CDR3 DNA, D gene, V gene, J gene. The D gene is left open where the match is weak.

CASRFTPPGTSGDEQFF,TGTGCAAGTCGCTTTACCCCTCCTGGGACTAGCGGGGATGAGCAGTTCTTC,.,TRBV12-2,TRBJ2-1
CASSLRRKWTGELFF,TGTGCCAGCAGTTTAAGGAGGAAGTGGACCGGGGAGCTGTTTTTT,.,TRBV27,TRBJ2-2
CAWSARADTQYF,TGTGCCTGGAGTGCGCGGGCAGATACGCAGTATTTT,.,TRBV30,TRBJ2-3
CASSLAQGETQYF,TGTGCCAGCAGCTTAGCGCAGGGGGAGACCCAGTACTTC,.,TRBV7-8,TRBJ2-5
CASSLTQITGLDGYTF,TGTGCCAGCAGTTTAACCCAAATCACAGGGCTCGATGGCTACACCTTC,.,TRBV27,TRBJ1-2
CAWRPTVNSNQPQHF,TGTGCCTGGAGGCCCACAGTCAATAGCAATCAGCCCCAGCATTTT,.,TRBV30,TRBJ1-5
CASSLRWASGSEQFF,TGTGCCAGCAGCTTGCGGTGGGCTAGCGGTAGTGAGCAGTTCTTC,TRBD2,TRBV5-4,TRBJ2-1
CAISESEIHTQYF,TGTGCCATCAGTGAGTCGGAGATCCATACGCAGTATTTT,.,TRBV10-3,TRBJ2-3
CASSYRDMTATGELFF,TGTGCCAGCAGTTACCGGGACATGACTGCCACCGGGGAGCTGTTTTTT,.,TRBV6-5,TRBJ2-2
CASSFEGTGTYEQYF,TGTGCCAGCAGTTTTGAGGGGACAGGGACTTACGAGCAGTACTTC,TRBD1,TRBV6-6,TRBJ2-7
CASTIGFPNTEAFF,TGTGCCAGCACTATTGGGTTCCCGAACACTGAAGCTTTCTTT,.,TRBV6-1,TRBJ1-1
CASRTGGGELFF,TGTGCCAGCAGGACAGGGGGCGGGGAGCTGTTTTTT,TRBD1,TRBV28,TRBJ2-2
CASSLAVSFTGELFF,TGTGCCAGCAGCTTGGCTGTCTCCTTCACCGGGGAGCTGTTTTTT,.,TRBV5-5,TRBJ2-2
CASSYISGRDTGELFF,TGTGCCAGCAGTTACATTAGCGGGAGAGACACCGGGGAGCTGTTTTTT,TRBD2,TRBV6-7,TRBJ2-2
CASSDRGDGETQYF,TGTGCCAGCAGCGACAGGGGTGATGGGGAGACCCAGTACTTC,TRBD1,TRBV7-9,TRBJ2-5
CASSGRTSGTGELFF,TGTGCCAGCAGCGGCAGGACTAGCGGGACCGGGGAGCTGTTTTTT,TRBD2,TRBV9,TRBJ2-2
CACYRGRPEAFF,TGTGCCTGCTACAGGGGAAGGCCTGAAGCTTTCTTT,TRBD1,TRBV30,TRBJ1-1